This T cell receptor beta chain emerged from a study of shared clonotypes between healthy human individuals (dated by TCRdb to about 2020). Study-wide context: The cohort included a few men and a couple of women between 18 and 49 years of age. Blood TCR repertoires of roughly five healthy adults were deeply sequenced to estimate repertoire size and the extent of clonotype sharing between individuals. For each donor, three plates each were used for CD4 naive and CD4 memory, two plates were used for CD8 naive, and one plate was used for CD8 memory. Each donor's leukapheresis produced roughly between about 0.9 and 9.5 billion PBMCs. Different laboratories and diverse techniques were used to prepare libraries and sequence TCR repertoires, to increase sequencing depth and limit assay-specific biases. Beyond this particular receptor, the publication reports: Based on pairwise subsampling, the degree of clonotype sharing among donors was expected to be affected by sequencing depth. Around 5% of naive CD4, approximately 3.7% of naive CD8, roughly 2.4% of memory CD4, and 0.35% to 0.4% of memory CD8 clonotypes were shared across several donors. Higher generation probabilities were observed for clonotypes shared by all four sorted-subset donors than for non-shared clonotypes. Sampling was limited to blood, and TCR repertoires in tissue likely differ from TCR repertoires in blood. Incomplete sequencing was indicated by rarefaction of sorted-subset datasets, despite the large sequencing depth. The genetic and exposure-history diversity represented was limited by the small number of donors. Naive subsets generally had larger estimated clonotype richness than memory subsets did.

CDR1 and CDR2 are drawn from the germline V gene (reference sequence): WNHNN, SYGVQD. Including cysteine and phenylalanine, the CDR3 has 13 amino acids. Only the CDR3 DNA stays, 39 bases, in frame from base 1. A distance of 7 bases separates the germline ends of V and J, which lose 6 bases and 2 bases respectively. Using the deep immunoSEQ assay, multiplex PCR amplified TCR CDR3 regions from genomic DNA. Genomic DNA extracted from each cell subset was distributed evenly over all wells of several immunoSEQ 96-well plates, and each plate served as one replicate. Each replicate PCR for sorted subsets received around 210 ng genomic DNA, equal to about 30,000 T cell genomes. Purified libraries were measured with a Qubit 3.0 fluorometer, size-checked on a Bioanalyzer 2100, and measured again with the KAPA Library Quantification kit. Every immunoSEQ 96-well plate was sequenced on a dedicated single-read 150-cycle Illumina NextSeq 550 flow cell. Per the original workflow: The immunoSEQ output contained only junctional sequences without quality scores, so filtering could not match that applied to full-length reads. To assign V/J genes and CDR3, sequences were annotated against IMGT germline references using PyIR, a Python wrapper for IgBLAST v1.9. Reads were removed for weak V/J assignments (E-value above 1e-6), missing CDR3, stop codons, out-of-frame junctions, or ambiguous translated residues. V3J clonotypes were defined by identical inferred V gene, J gene, and CDR3 amino acid sequence. Percentage overlap between repertoires was computed as shared unique clonotypes divided by the size of the smaller repertoire. Three approaches were used to assess repertoire richness: RTK rarefaction, the Chao1 estimator, and Recon v2.1 estimates of unobserved clonotypes. For all TCRbeta clonotypes obtained by the gDNA method from a handful of donors, generation probabilities were computed with OLGA. Held by TCRdb, this immuneACCESS table contains in-frame sequences only and omits some clones. Under half of the omission traces to an unresolved V gene where checked; the cause of the rest is unknown. The DNA gave D and trimming, while V, J and clone size come from that table. The sample data list roughly 2.5 million clones, and approximately 94% of these were observed just once. The ten top clones hold about 0.13% of the sample.

This clone was detected a few times. The specificity of this receptor is unknown. One base away there is no much larger clone; base qualities are not given. The donors were healthy, HIV-negative adults with no recently reported acute infections or vaccinations. All donors were Caucasian adults living in Nashville, Tennessee, USA. CD4+ T cells were enriched by magnetic negative selection, after which naive cells were positively selected on CD45RA and the negative fraction was taken as the memory subset. Blood was obtained by leukapheresis, after which PBMCs were separated by Ficoll-Histopaque density gradient centrifugation and cryopreserved in liquid nitrogen vapor phase. Purity and quantity of every magnetically sorted T cell population were checked by analytical flow cytometry. Genomic DNA was isolated from every sorted fraction and measured by UV absorbance on a Nanodrop 2000c.

The V gene is TRBV10-1 and the J gene is TRBJ2-2; the D gene is perhaps TRBD1, from 6 matching bases. This sequence was found in a man aged 18 to 29 in good health. Material for sequencing was naive CD4+ T cells sorted from blood. Read against the paper, the sample's cell subset or site label means: CD45RA+ positively selected. The CDR3 region reads CASRDSNTGELFF. The DNA is TGCGCCAGCAGGGACAGCAACACCGGGGAGCTGTTTTTT.